The 18 T cell receptor beta chains below all came from one sample that was sequenced in a study of blood T cell repertoires in COVID-19. Here immunoSEQ multiplex PCR was the method, and the copy in TCRdb shows in-frame clones only, minus some. The sample carries fewer than 250,000 clones, 85% recorded once. The specimen was peripheral blood. These TCRs come from a woman aged 55 to 70 with active or convalescent COVID-19.

The chain recombines TRBV10-1 with TRBJ2-1; a weak D match, TRBD2 (5 bases). Germline lookup yields CDR1 WNHNN and CDR2 SYGVQD (reference sequence). The V gene lost 2 bases and the J gene lost 0 bases, with 11 bases spanning the gap. The CDR3 covers 16 residues. CDR3: CASSENSASSYNEQFF. As DNA, the CDR3 is TGCGCCAGCAGTGAGAATAGCGCGAGCTCCTACAATGAGCAGTTCTTC.

The rearrangement joins TRBV5-1 to TRBJ2-3; 14 nucleotides match TRBD2. The CDR3 covers 17 residues. Trimming took 4 bases from V and 4 from J; bases not matched to a gene: 8. Germline V gene lookup returns CDR1 SGHRS and CDR2 YFSETQ. The CDR3 protein is CASSRGLAGGDPDTQYF. The CDR3 coding sequence is TGCGCCAGCAGCCGCGGACTAGCGGGGGGTGACCCAGATACGCAGTATTTT.

The chain has TRBV11-2 and TRBJ2-2; 7 positions agree with TRBD1. Trimming at V came to 8 bases and at J to 6 bases, leaving 3 bases not matched to a gene. This CDR3 region has 12 residues. Germline loops: CDR1 SGHAT, CDR2 FQNNGV. CDR3 sequence reads: CASRTGPGELFF. The CDR3 region has the DNA TGTGCCAGCCGGACAGGTCCCGGGGAGCTGTTTTTT.

J is TRBJ2-1 and V is TRBV24-1; no definite D call. CDR3 length equals 12 residues. The germline gives CDR1 KGHDR, CDR2 SFDVKD. Trimming stripped 0 bases from V and 15 bases from J, with 11 bases between. The CDR3 region is CATSDLGTEVFF. The CDR3 DNA follows: TGTGCCACCAGTGATTTGGGCACCGAGGTGTTCTTC.

This clone has a single count. J is TRBJ2-1 and V is TRBV6-5; TRBD1 aligns across 8 bases. CDR1 MNHEY and CDR2 SVGAGI come from the germline V gene. The CDR3 has 14 residues. V gave up 6 bases and J gave up 7 bases; unmatched junction bases: 8. DNA for the CDR3: TGTGCCAGCAGGGCCGGGACAGGCTTAAATGAGCAGTTCTTC. Protein sequence: CASRAGTGLNEQFF.

This chain uses TRBV7-2 with TRBJ2-5; 9 bases match TRBD1. Germline V lookup: CDR1 SGHTA, CDR2 FQGNSA. The CDR3 extends over 14 amino acids. V lost 3 bases, J lost 2 bases, and 1 base stayed unmatched. CDR3 coding DNA: TGTGCCAGCAGCTTTGGGACAGGGCAAGAGACCCAGTACTTC. It is translated as CASSFGTGQETQYF.

This clone was seen a handful of times. The chain recombines TRBV4-2 with TRBJ1-2, with 8 bases lining up with TRBD1. This CDR3 has 15 residues. Germline V gives CDR1 LGHNA, CDR2 YNFKEQ. The V gene end was trimmed by 0 bases and the J gene end by 2 bases; junction bases not matched to a gene: 2. CDR3 residues: CASSQDQGANYGYTF. The DNA of the CDR3 is TGTGCCAGCAGCCAAGATCAGGGGGCGAACTATGGCTACACCTTC.

This chain uses TRBV2 with TRBJ2-5; possible D gene TRBD1, 5 bases. The CDR3 consists of 13 residues. Germline V gene data show CDR1 as SNHLY and CDR2 as FYNNEI. V was pared by 6 bases and J by 4 bases, with 12 bases between. CDR3 amino acids: CASRVDQGETQYF. The CDR3 DNA reads as TGTGCCAGCAGGGTGGATCAGGGAGAGACCCAGTACTTC.

The rearrangement joins TRBV18 to TRBJ2-3, with 8 positions matching TRBD2. Germline CDR1 KGHSH, CDR2 LQKENI. V dropped 3 bases and J dropped 4; count of bases not matched to a gene: 6. CDR3 size: 15 residues. In DNA, the CDR3 is TGTGCCAGCTCACCTCGTAGCGGGGATCCAGATACGCAGTATTTT. Translated: CASSPRSGDPDTQYF.

This clone was recorded once. The chain is built from TRBV11-3 and TRBJ2-3; weak D call: TRBD1 (6 bases). CDR3 length: 15 amino acids. Germline V gene data show CDR1 as SGHNT and CDR2 as YENEEA. V lost 2 bases and J lost 0, with 9 bases in between. CDR3 nucleotides: TGTGCCAGCAGCTTACTGGGGGCGAGCACAGATACGCAGTATTTT. Its translation: CASSLLGASTDTQYF.

This rearrangement joins TRBV29-1 to TRBJ2-1; 7 bases are shared with TRBD2. Germline V gene data show CDR1 as SQVTM and CDR2 as ANQGSEA. The ends lost 5 bases at V and 7 bases at J; junction bases unmatched: 11. The CDR3 is made up of 14 amino acids. Here the CDR3 DNA reads TGCAGCGTTACTCCCCAGGGAGCGGGGAATGAGCAGTTCTTC. Its translation is CSVTPQGAGNEQFF.

The chain is built from TRBV7-9 and TRBJ2-1, with 8 bases aligning to TRBD1. V lost 6 bases to trimming and J lost 4 bases; unmatched junction nucleotides: 8. Per germline, CDR1 SEHNR and CDR2 FQNEAQ (reference sequence). The CDR3 is 15 amino acids. CDR3 sequence (DNA): TGTGCCAGCAGTTCTACAGGGGGTTTTTACAATGAGCAGTTCTTC. Translated: CASSSTGGFYNEQFF.

The chain is built from TRBV6-5 and TRBJ1-2, with TRBD1 identical over 9 bases. The CDR3 runs 15 residues. Germline V gene data show CDR1 as MNHEY and CDR2 as SVGAGI. V shed 2 bases, J shed 5 bases, and the junction held 6 bases outside the gene matches. The CDR3 coding sequence is TGTGCCAGCAGTTACGGGACAGGGCAGATGTATGGCTACACCTTC. It translates to CASSYGTGQMYGYTF.

This clone came up a few times. This sequence joins TRBV29-1 and TRBJ1-1; D call uncertain. Germline loops: CDR1 SQVTM, CDR2 ANQGSEA. This CDR3 is built from 13 residues. V dropped 4 bases and J dropped 1 base, with 10 bases sitting between them. CDR3: CSVGVGTNTEAFF. The CDR3 DNA reads as TGCAGCGTTGGAGTCGGTACGAACACTGAAGCTTTCTTT.

CDR3 coding DNA: TGTGCCAGCAGAGGAGGCGCTGCTAACTATGGCTACACCTTC. Its translation: CASRGGAANYGYTF. This chain joins TRBV28 and TRBJ1-2; D gene unclear. Trimming removed 6 bases at V and 0 bases at J, with 11 bases between. Per germline, CDR1 MDHEN and CDR2 SYDVKM. This CDR3 has 14 amino acids.

The genes are TRBV6-5 and TRBJ2-2; 8 bases fit TRBD2. Germline V gene data show CDR1 as MNHEY and CDR2 as SVGAGI. Trimming cost V 2 bases and J 8 bases; bases outside gene matches: 10. This CDR3 contains 16 residues. CDR3 loop: CASSYTTSGAPGELFF. The CDR3 nucleotides read TGTGCCAGCAGTTACACCACTAGCGGAGCACCGGGGGAGCTGTTTTTT.

This chain uses TRBV7-9 with TRBJ2-4; the D is unclear. Germline CDR1 reads SEHNR; CDR2 reads FQNEAQ (reference sequence). Trimming removed 5 bases at V and 3 bases at J, with 11 bases between. The length of the CDR3 is 14 residues. The CDR3 region is CASSPGVGKNIQYF. DNA of the CDR3: TGTGCCAGCAGCCCAGGTGTGGGCAAAAACATTCAGTACTTC.

The CDR3 DNA reads TGTGCCACCAGCAGAGGGGACAGGGGTAACCAGCCCCAGCATTTT. It encodes CATSRGDRGNQPQHF. The chain couples TRBV15 to TRBJ1-5; 10 positions agree with TRBD1. There are 15 residues in the CDR3. Trimming at V came to 1 base and at J to 7 bases, leaving 4 bases not matched to a gene. CDR1 is LNHNV, CDR2 YYDKDF, per germline (reference sequence).